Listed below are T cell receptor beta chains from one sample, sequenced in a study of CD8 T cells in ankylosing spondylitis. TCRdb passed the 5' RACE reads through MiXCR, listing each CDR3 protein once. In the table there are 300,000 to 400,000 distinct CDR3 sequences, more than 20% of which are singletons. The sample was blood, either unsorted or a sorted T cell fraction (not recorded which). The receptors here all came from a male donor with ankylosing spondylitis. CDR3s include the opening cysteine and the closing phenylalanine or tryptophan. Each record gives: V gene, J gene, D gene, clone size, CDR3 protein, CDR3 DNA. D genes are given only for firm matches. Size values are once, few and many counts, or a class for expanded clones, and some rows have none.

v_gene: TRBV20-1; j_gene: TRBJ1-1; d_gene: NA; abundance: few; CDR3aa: CSARDPSGPAFF; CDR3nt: TGCAGTGCTAGAGATCCCTCGGGGCCAGCTTTCTTT
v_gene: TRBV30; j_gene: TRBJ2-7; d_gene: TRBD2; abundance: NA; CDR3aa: CAWRAGLAISYEQYF; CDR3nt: TGTGCCTGGAGAGCGGGACTAGCGATTTCCTACGAGCAGTACTTC
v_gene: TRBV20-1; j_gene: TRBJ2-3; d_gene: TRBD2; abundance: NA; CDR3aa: CSAGIVAGASTDTQYF; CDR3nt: TGCAGTGCTGGGATAGTCGCGGGAGCTAGCACAGATACGCAGTATTTT
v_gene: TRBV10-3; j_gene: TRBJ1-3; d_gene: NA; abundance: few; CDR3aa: CAISESPPGQGNTIYF; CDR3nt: TGTGCCATCAGTGAGTCACCTCCAGGGCAAGGAAACACCATATATTTT
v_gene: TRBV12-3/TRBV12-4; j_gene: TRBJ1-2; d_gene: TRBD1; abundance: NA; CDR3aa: CASSLVRGPREGGYTF; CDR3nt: TGTGCCAGCAGTTTGGTCAGGGGGCCACGGGAGGGAGGCTACACCTTC
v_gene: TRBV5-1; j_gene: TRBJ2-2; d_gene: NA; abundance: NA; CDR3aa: CASSFTPTNTGELFF; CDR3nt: TGCGCCAGCAGCTTCACCCCCACGAACACCGGGGAGCTGTTTTTT
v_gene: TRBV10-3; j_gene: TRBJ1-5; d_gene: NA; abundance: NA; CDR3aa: CALSPGVNQPQHF; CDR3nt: TGTGCCCTGAGTCCCGGGGTTAATCAGCCCCAGCATTTT
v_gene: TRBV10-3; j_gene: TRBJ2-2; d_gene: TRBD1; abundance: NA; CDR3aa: CAISEKDRGAGELFF; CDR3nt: TGTGCCATCAGTGAGAAGGACAGGGGTGCCGGGGAGCTGTTTTTT
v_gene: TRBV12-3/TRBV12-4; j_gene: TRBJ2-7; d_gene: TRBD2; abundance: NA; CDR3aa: CASSYGTTYEQYF; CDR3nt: TGTGCCAGCAGTTATGGGACTACCTACGAGCAGTACTTC
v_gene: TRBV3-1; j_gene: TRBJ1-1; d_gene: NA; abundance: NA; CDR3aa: CASSQDRVTEAFF; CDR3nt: TGTGCCAGCAGCCAAGATCGCGTAACTGAAGCTTTCTTT